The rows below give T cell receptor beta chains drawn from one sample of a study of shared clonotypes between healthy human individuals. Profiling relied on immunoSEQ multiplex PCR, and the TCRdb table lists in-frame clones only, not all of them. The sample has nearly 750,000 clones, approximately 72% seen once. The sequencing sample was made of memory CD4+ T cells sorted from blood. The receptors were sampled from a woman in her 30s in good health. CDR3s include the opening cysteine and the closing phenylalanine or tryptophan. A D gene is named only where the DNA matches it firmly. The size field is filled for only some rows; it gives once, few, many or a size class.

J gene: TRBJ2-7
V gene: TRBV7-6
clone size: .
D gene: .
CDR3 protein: CASSTSGAYEQYF
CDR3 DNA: TGTGCCAGCAGCACAAGTGGTGCATACGAGCAGTACTTC

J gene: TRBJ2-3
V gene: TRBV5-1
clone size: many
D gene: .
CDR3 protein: CASSLDGMQGTDTQYF
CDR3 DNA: TGCGCCAGCAGCTTAGATGGGATGCAGGGCACAGATACGCAGTATTTT

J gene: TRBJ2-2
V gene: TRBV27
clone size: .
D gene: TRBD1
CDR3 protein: CASSLRRTGLNPNTGELFF
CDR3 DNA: TGTGCCAGCAGTTTGCGCCGGACAGGGCTGAATCCGAACACCGGGGAGCTGTTTTTT

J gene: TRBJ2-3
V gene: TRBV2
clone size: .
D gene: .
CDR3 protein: CASSEAGFPTDTQYF
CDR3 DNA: TGTGCCAGCAGTGAAGCAGGGTTTCCCACAGATACGCAGTATTTT

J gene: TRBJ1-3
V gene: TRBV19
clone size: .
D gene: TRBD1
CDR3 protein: CASTEYSISRDSPGNTIYF
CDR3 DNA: TGTGCCAGTACCGAATATAGTATATCTCGGGACAGTCCTGGAAACACCATATATTTT

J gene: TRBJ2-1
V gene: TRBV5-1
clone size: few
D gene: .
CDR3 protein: CASNTQPTSRNEQFF
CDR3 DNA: TGCGCCAGCAATACCCAACCCACTAGCAGAAATGAGCAGTTCTTC

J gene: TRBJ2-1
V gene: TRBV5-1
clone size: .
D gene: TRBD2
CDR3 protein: CASSLVGTSGRSEQFF
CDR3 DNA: TGCGCCAGCAGCTTGGTGGGGACTAGCGGGAGAAGTGAGCAGTTCTTC

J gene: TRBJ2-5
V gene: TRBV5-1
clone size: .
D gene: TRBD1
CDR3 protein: CASSSPGTEETQYF
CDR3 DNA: TGCGCCAGCAGCTCCCCCGGGACAGAAGAGACCCAGTACTTC

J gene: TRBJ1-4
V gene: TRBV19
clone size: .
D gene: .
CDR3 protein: CASSFPDSRREKLFF
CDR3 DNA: TGTGCCAGCTCATTCCCCGACAGCAGACGCGAAAAACTGTTTTTT

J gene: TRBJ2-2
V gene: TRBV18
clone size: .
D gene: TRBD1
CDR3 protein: CASSPTGGSTGELFF
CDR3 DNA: TGTGCCAGCTCACCGACAGGGGGCAGCACCGGGGAGCTGTTTTTT

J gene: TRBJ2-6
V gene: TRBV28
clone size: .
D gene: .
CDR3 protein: CASSLRQGSSSGANVLTF
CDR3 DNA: TGTGCCAGCAGTTTACGTCAGGGTTCTTCCTCTGGGGCCAACGTCCTGACTTTC

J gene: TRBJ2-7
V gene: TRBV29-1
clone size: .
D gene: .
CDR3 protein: CSVRWGYEQYF
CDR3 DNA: TGCAGCGTCCGCTGGGGATACGAGCAGTACTTC

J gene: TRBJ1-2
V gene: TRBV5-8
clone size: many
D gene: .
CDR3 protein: CASSLEVGPYGYTF
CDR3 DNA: TGTGCCAGCAGCTTGGAGGTCGGTCCCTATGGCTACACCTTC

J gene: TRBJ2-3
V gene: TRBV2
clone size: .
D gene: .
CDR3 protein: CASMGFSWGDTQYF
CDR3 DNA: TGTGCCAGCATGGGGTTTAGCTGGGGAGATACGCAGTATTTT

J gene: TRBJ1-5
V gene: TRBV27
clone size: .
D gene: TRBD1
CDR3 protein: CASSPGQGVVSNQPQHF
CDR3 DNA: TGTGCCAGCAGTCCGGGACAGGGGGTGGTTAGCAATCAGCCCCAGCATTTT

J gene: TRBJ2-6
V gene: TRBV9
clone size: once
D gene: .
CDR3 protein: CASSAQHSSGANVLTF
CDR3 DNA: TGTGCCAGCAGCGCCCAACATAGCTCTGGGGCCAACGTCCTGACTTTC

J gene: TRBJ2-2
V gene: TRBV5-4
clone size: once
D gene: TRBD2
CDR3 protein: CASSLGLAGDTGELFF
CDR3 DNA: TGTGCCAGCAGCTTGGGACTAGCGGGAGACACCGGGGAGCTGTTTTTT

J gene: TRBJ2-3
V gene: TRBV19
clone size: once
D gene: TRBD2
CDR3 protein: CASSITGSGITTSTDTQYF
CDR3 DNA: TGTGCCAGTAGTATAACAGGCAGCGGGATAACAACCAGCACAGATACGCAGTATTTT

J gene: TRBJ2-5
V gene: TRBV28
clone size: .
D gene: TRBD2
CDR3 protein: CASSRGTSGKETQYF
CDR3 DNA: TGTGCCAGCAGTCGAGGGACTAGCGGGAAAGAGACCCAGTACTTC

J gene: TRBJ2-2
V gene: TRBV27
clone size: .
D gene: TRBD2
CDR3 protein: CASSLTPGLADTGELFF
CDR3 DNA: TGTGCCAGCAGTCTAACGCCGGGACTAGCGGACACCGGGGAGCTGTTTTTT

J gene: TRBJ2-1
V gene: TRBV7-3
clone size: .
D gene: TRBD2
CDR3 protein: CASSSGLAGAGEQFF
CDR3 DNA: TGTGCCAGCAGCTCGGGACTAGCGGGCGCGGGTGAGCAGTTCTTC

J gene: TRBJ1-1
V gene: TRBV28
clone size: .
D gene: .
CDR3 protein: CASSLGRGDTEAFF
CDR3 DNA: TGTGCCAGCAGCCTGGGGAGGGGGGACACTGAAGCTTTCTTT